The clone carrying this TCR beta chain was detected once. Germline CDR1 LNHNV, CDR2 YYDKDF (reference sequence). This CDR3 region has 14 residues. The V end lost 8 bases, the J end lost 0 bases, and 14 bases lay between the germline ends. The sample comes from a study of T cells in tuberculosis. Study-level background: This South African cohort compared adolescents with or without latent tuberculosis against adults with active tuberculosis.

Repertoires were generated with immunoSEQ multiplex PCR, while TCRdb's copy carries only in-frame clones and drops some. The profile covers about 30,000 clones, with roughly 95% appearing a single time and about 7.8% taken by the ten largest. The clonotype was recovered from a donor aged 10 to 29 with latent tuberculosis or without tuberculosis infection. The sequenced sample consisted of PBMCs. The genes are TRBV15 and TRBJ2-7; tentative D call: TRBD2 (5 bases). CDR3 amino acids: CATSSQRSSYEQYF. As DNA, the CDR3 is TGTGCCACCTCCTCCCAGCGGAGCTCCTACGAGCAGTACTTC.